Below are 23 T cell receptor beta chains sequenced from a single sample in a study of blood T cell repertoires in COVID-19. This table comes from immunoSEQ multiplex PCR, and its TCRdb copy is limited to in-frame clones, with some not included. The table shows 250,000 to 300,000 clones, with about 91% occurring only once. The sequenced sample consisted of peripheral blood. These TCRs come from a woman in her 30s who had recovered from COVID-19.

This chain joins TRBV18 and TRBJ1-2; D possibly corresponds to TRBD1 (5 bases). Trimming took off 4 bases at V and 8 bases at J, with 17 bases between the two ends. There are 14 residues in the CDR3. Germline-derived CDR1 and CDR2 are KGHSH and LQKENI. The CDR3 reads CASSQGLDPEGYTF. CDR3 sequence (DNA): TGTGCCAGCTCACAGGGGCTCGACCCAGAGGGCTACACCTTC.

V gene TRBV4-1 combines with J gene TRBJ1-2; 8 bases match TRBD1. After removal of 1 base from V and 7 bases from J, the junction contained 11 bases not matched to a gene. The CDR3 consists of 16 residues. Per germline, CDR1 MGHRA and CDR2 YSYEKL. The CDR3: CASSQVMQGAHGGYTF. The CDR3, as DNA: TGCGCCAGCAGCCAAGTGATGCAGGGGGCCCATGGTGGCTACACCTTC.

The V call is TRBV19, the J call TRBJ1-2, with D perhaps matching TRBD1 (6 bases). The CDR3 is 16 residues long. The V end was cut by 1 base, the J end by 0 bases, with 12 bases between. Germline V gene data show CDR1 as LNHDA and CDR2 as SQIVND (reference sequence). The CDR3 here is CASSIGRTAANYGYTF. CDR3 sequence (DNA): TGTGCCAGTAGTATAGGGAGGACAGCGGCTAACTATGGCTACACCTTC.

This sequence joins TRBV18 and TRBJ1-1; possible D gene TRBD1, 6 bases. The CDR3 has 14 amino acids. The V end was cut by 3 bases, the J end by 3 bases, with 11 bases between. CDR1 is KGHSH and CDR2 is LQKENI in the germline V gene. CDR3 coding DNA: TGTGCCAGCTCACCGACAGGCCGAGACACTGAAGCTTTCTTT. It translates to CASSPTGRDTEAFF.

V is TRBV5-1 and J is TRBJ2-5; 8 bases fit TRBD2. After removal of 3 bases from V and 3 bases from J, the junction contained 4 bases not matched to a gene. The V gene's germline CDR1 is SGHRS and CDR2 YFSETQ. CDR3 length: 14 residues. DNA of the CDR3: TGCGCCAGCAGCTCGAATAGCGGGAAAGAGACCCAGTACTTC. Translating it yields CASSSNSGKETQYF.

The rearrangement links TRBV11-2 to TRBJ1-2; D possibly corresponds to TRBD1 (5 bases). With 5 bases removed from V and 3 bases from J, the gap between germline ends came to 16 bases. The CDR3 totals 15 residues. Germline-derived CDR1 and CDR2 are SGHAT and FQNNGV. The CDR3 protein is CASSGVQGKDYGYTF. CDR3 in DNA: TGTGCCAGCAGCGGGGTGCAGGGCAAGGACTATGGCTACACCTTC.

The chain recombines TRBV3-1 (or the pseudogene TRBV3-2) with TRBJ1-1; TRBD1 is a possible D gene (6 bases). CDR3 length equals 14 residues. V lost 1 base and J lost 6, with 12 bases in between. The germline CDR1 and CDR2 sequences are LGHDT and YNNKEL (reference sequence). CDR3 sequence reads: CASSQVGAGAEAFF. The CDR3 coding sequence is TGTGCCAGCAGCCAAGTTGGGGCAGGGGCTGAAGCTTTCTTT.

V gene TRBV19 combines with J gene TRBJ1-3; 9 bases align to TRBD1. V was clipped by 7 bases and J by 4 bases; unmatched bases: 8. Germline loops: CDR1 LNHDA, CDR2 SQIVND (reference sequence). The CDR3 length is 15 residues. The DNA for the CDR3 is TGTGCCAGTACCCGACAGGGGGTTACGGGAAACACCATATATTTT. Translating it yields CASTRQGVTGNTIYF. The full variable domain, in which reference TRBV19 and TRBJ1-3 provide the parts outside the CDR3, is DGGITQSPKYLFRKEGQNVTLSCEQNLNHDAMYWYRQDPGQGLRLIYYSQIVNDFQKGDIAEGYSVSREKKESFPLTVTSAQKNPTAFYLCASTRQGVTGNTIYFGEGSWLTVV.

The J gene is TRBJ2-1, the V gene TRBV7-3; D may be TRBD1 (6 bases). Germline V gene lookup returns CDR1 SGHTA and CDR2 FQGTGA. The CDR3 covers 16 residues. Trimming took 5 bases from V and 0 from J, leaving 14 bases between them. CDR3 nucleotides: TGTGCCAGCAGCCCAACAGGGATAATCTCCTACAATGAGCAGTTCTTC. Protein: CASSPTGIISYNEQFF.

The CDR3 DNA follows: TGCGCCAGCACGCCACAATCTGCAGATACGCAGTATTTT. It yields the protein CASTPQSADTQYF. V is TRBV5-1 and J is TRBJ2-3; D gene unclear. Germline assignment: CDR1 SGHRS and CDR2 YFSETQ. V lost 6 bases and J lost 4, with 12 bases in between. This CDR3 contains 13 residues.

The rearrangement uses TRBV21-1 and TRBJ2-1; TRBD2 was called by the table and not checked on the DNA. TRBV21-1 is termed a pseudogene. The CDR3 is 19 amino acids. CDR3 amino acids: CASSKYGLAGKSCYNEQFF. In nucleotides, the CDR3 is TGTGCCAGCAGCAAATACGGACTAGCGGGAAAGTCGTGTTACAATGAGCAGTTCTTC.

A few counts support this clone. The rearrangement joins TRBV7-3 to TRBJ1-6, with 7 bases aligning to TRBD1. V lost 6 bases and J lost 10; bases outside the gene matches: 9. Germline CDR1 and CDR2: SGHTA and FQGTGA. The CDR3 runs to 14 residues. CDR3 region: CASRSTGFGSPLHF. In DNA, the CDR3 is TGTGCCAGCAGGTCGACAGGGTTTGGATCACCCCTCCACTTT.

This rearrangement joins TRBV7-2 to TRBJ2-3; TRBD2 matches at 13 bases. The CDR3 covers 17 residues. Trimming removed 3 bases from V and 3 bases from J; junction bases left unmatched: 6. The germline CDR1 and CDR2 sequences are SGHTA and FQGNSA. The CDR3 DNA sequence: TGTGCCAGCAGCTTGGAAGGACTAGCGGGGGAAACAGATACGCAGTATTTT. It specifies CASSLEGLAGETDTQYF. Full variable domain (remainder filled in from reference TRBV7-2 and TRBJ2-3): GAGVSQSPSNKVTEKGKDVELRCDPISGHTALYWYRQSLGQGLEFLIYFQGNSAPDKSGLPSDRFSAERTGGSVSTLTIQRTQQEDSAVYLCASSLEGLAGETDTQYFGPGTRLTVL.

This chain joins TRBV15 and TRBJ2-2; 7 bases fit TRBD1. V was clipped by 5 bases and J by 4 bases; unmatched bases: 7. Germline V gene data show CDR1 as LNHNV and CDR2 as YYDKDF (reference sequence). The CDR3 contains 15 residues. The CDR3: CATSSDRRSTGELFF. The CDR3 DNA follows: TGTGCCACCAGCTCGGACAGGCGGAGCACCGGGGAGCTGTTTTTT.

This sequence joins TRBV30 and TRBJ2-1, with D possibly being TRBD2 (6 bases). The germline gives CDR1 GTSNPN, CDR2 SVGIG (reference sequence). The CDR3 is made up of 14 amino acids. Trimming removed 2 bases at V and 7 bases at J, with 15 bases between. CDR3 in DNA: TGTGCCTGGAGTCGAATGGGACTGAGAAATGAGCAGTTCTTC. It is translated as CAWSRMGLRNEQFF.

This clone showed up just once. V gene TRBV27 combines with J gene TRBJ2-7, with 7 nucleotides matching TRBD1. Germline V gene lookup returns CDR1 MNHEY and CDR2 SMNVEV (reference sequence). This CDR3 contains 13 residues. J lost 11 bases, V lost 4 bases, and 11 bases had no gene match. The CDR3 sequence: CASSSRDSGGEYF. The CDR3 nucleotides read TGTGCCAGCAGTTCCCGGGACAGTGGTGGGGAGTACTTC.

J is TRBJ2-3 and V is TRBV4-2; 14 bases align to TRBD2. The CDR3 runs 16 residues. Germline V lookup: CDR1 LGHNA, CDR2 YNFKEQ. V trimming: 5 bases; J trimming: 3 bases; junction bases outside the gene matches: 4. Here the CDR3 DNA reads TGTGCCAGCAGCTCCCGACTAGCGGGGGGGACAGATACGCAGTATTTT. Amino acid sequence: CASSSRLAGGTDTQYF.

The rearrangement joins TRBV5-4 to TRBJ1-2, with D maybe TRBD1 (6 bases). Trimming shortened V by 3 bases and J by 2 bases, and 11 bases separated the two germline ends. CDR1 and CDR2 (germline): SGHNT, YYREEE (reference sequence). CDR3 length: 14 residues. CDR3 sequence: CASSSLDSNYGYTF. In nucleotides, the CDR3 is TGTGCCAGCAGCTCGCTGGACAGCAACTATGGCTACACCTTC.

The rearrangement uses TRBV20-1 and TRBJ2-7, with 7 bases that match TRBD2. The CDR3 runs 13 residues. Germline V gene sequence: CDR1 DFQATT, CDR2 SNEGSKA (reference sequence). V lost 3 bases and J lost 2; bases outside the gene matches: 4. The CDR3 DNA follows: TGCAGTGCTAGTGCCCGGGGGGCCTACGAGCAGTACTTC. It codes for CSASARGAYEQYF.

The chain links TRBV5-1 to TRBJ2-1; 8 bases align to TRBD2. V lost 7 bases and J lost 5; bases outside the gene matches: 8. The CDR3 loop spans 14 amino acids. Germline lookup yields CDR1 SGHRS and CDR2 YFSETQ. CDR3 nucleotides: TGCGCCAGCGGGACGGGAGGGCGAGACAATGAGCAGTTCTTC. Its protein is CASGTGGRDNEQFF.

V and J are TRBV11-2 and TRBJ1-4; possibly TRBD1 for D (5 bases). The length of the CDR3 is 16 residues. Germline CDR1 and CDR2: SGHAT and FQNNGV. Trimming removed 0 bases from V and 8 bases from J, with 16 bases in between. CDR3: CASSLDAGGADEKLFF. The CDR3 DNA reads TGTGCCAGCAGCTTAGATGCTGGAGGGGCGGACGAAAAACTGTTTTTT.

The sample holds one count of this clone. CDR3 in amino acids: CASSYDSLYGYTF. CDR3 bases: TGTGCCAGCAGTTACGACAGCCTCTATGGCTACACCTTC. The J gene is TRBJ1-2, the V gene TRBV6-5; a weak D match, TRBD1 (5 bases). The germline V gene encodes CDR1 MNHEY and CDR2 SVGAGI. V shed 2 bases and J shed 4 bases, with 8 bases lying between them. This CDR3 contains 13 residues.

The rearrangement links TRBV19 to TRBJ2-2; perhaps TRBD2 as D (5 bases). The germline gives CDR1 LNHDA, CDR2 SQIVND (reference sequence). V was pared by 7 bases and J by 2 bases, with 17 bases between. The CDR3 length is 16 residues. Here the CDR3 DNA reads TGTGCCAGTACCCTCTCCGGGAATCGAAACACCGGGGAGCTGTTTTTT. Residues: CASTLSGNRNTGELFF.